This T cell receptor beta chain was identified during a study of technical replicates of blood from a few donors. This CDR3 spans 13 amino acids. Trimming took 2 bases from V and 1 from J, leaving 5 bases between them. Per germline, CDR1 SEHNR and CDR2 FQNEAQ (reference sequence). Repertoires were generated with immunoSEQ multiplex PCR, while TCRdb's copy carries only in-frame clones and drops some. The sample contains tens of thousands of clones, approximately 92% of which appear only once. This TCR was recovered from a human donor in good health. Some clones in this sample may be carry-over from other donors' samples. The sequencing input was PBMCs. V and J are TRBV7-9 and TRBJ1-2; D not resolved. The CDR3 region has the DNA TGTGCCAGCAGCTTAACCAGTAACTATGGCTACACCTTC. Its translation is CASSLTSNYGYTF.